These 32 T cell receptor beta chains came from one sample sequenced in a study of T cell repertoires in aging, cancer and after chemotherapy. Multiplex touch-down PCR with TRB-A/B primers amplified rearranged V-D-J TRB sequences. TCRdb reprocessed the multiplex PCR reads via MiXCR and lists one record per CDR3 protein. Found here are about 5,100 distinct CDR3 sequences, around 26% of them singletons; the top ten hold 6.5% to 9%. The template was genomic DNA from peripheral blood, not RNA. Sequences were obtained from blood. The receptors were gathered from a human donor in good health.

By share, this clonotype counts as medium-sized. CDR3: CASNPQGENTEAFF. In DNA, the CDR3 is TGTGCCAGTAACCCACAGGGGGAGAACACTGAAGCTTTCTTT. This chain uses TRBV19 with TRBJ1-1; 8 bases agree with TRBD1. CDR1 is LNHDA, CDR2 SQIVND, per germline (reference sequence). This CDR3 region has 14 residues. Trimming removed 7 bases from V and 1 base from J; junction bases left unmatched: 5.

This clonotype is termed medium-sized. The rearrangement links TRBV29-1 to TRBJ2-1, with TRBD2 as a possible D gene (7 bases). Per the germline V gene, CDR1 is SQVTM and CDR2 is ANQGSEA. V was clipped by 4 bases and J by 4 bases, with 14 bases between them. This CDR3 is built from 14 residues. For the CDR3, the DNA is TGCAGCGTTGGTGGGGGGGGCCTATACAATGAGCAGTTCTTC. As protein: CSVGGGGLYNEQFF.

The chain is built from TRBV6-5 and TRBJ2-3, with D tentatively TRBD1 or TRBD2 (5 bases each). This CDR3 is 13 amino acids long. From germline, CDR1 is MNHEY and CDR2 SVGAGI. V lost 6 bases to trimming and J lost 4 bases, with 11 bases between them. This CDR3 reads CASRPGPSDTQYF. DNA of the CDR3: TGTGCCAGCAGACCGGGACCGTCAGATACGCAGTATTTT.

The V and J genes are TRBV20-1 and TRBJ2-1, with D possibly called TRBD1 or TRBD2 (6 bases each). The CDR3 runs to 15 residues. From germline, CDR1 is DFQATT and CDR2 SNEGSKA (reference sequence). Trimming removed 1 base at V and 7 bases at J, with 17 bases between. DNA for the CDR3: TGCAGTGCTAGAGTTTCACAGGGACGGGAGAATGAGCAGTTCTTC. This codes for CSARVSQGRENEQFF.

The V call is TRBV7-9, the J call TRBJ2-1, with TRBD2 matching 8 bases. V shed 5 bases and J 6 bases; nucleotides not matched to a gene: 3. The CDR3 loop spans 13 amino acids. The germline gives CDR1 SEHNR, CDR2 FQNEAQ (reference sequence). CDR3 in amino acids: CASSPGGGNEQFF. The CDR3 bases are TGTGCCAGCAGCCCGGGGGGGGGCAATGAGCAGTTCTTC.

With respect to this clonotype: This could be a read error, since a much larger clone is one nucleotide away. V usage is TRBV30 and J usage is TRBJ1-5, with D possibly matching TRBD1 (5 bases). CDR3 length equals 15 residues. Looked up from germline, CDR1 is GTSNPN and CDR2 is SVGIG (reference sequence). This CDR3 reads CAWDPGQGGNQSQHF. CDR3 nucleotide sequence: TGTGCCTGGGATCCCGGGCAGGGAGGCAATCAGTCCCAGCATTTT.

About this clonotype itself: A much larger clone is a single base away; this may be a read error. The chain combines TRBV30 with TRBJ2-7; the D is unclear. Germline CDR1 and CDR2: GTSNPN and SVGIG (reference sequence). V was trimmed by 1 base and J by 0 bases, leaving 4 bases between them. This CDR3 is 12 amino acids long. CDR3 region: CAWSDTSYEQYF. Here the CDR3 DNA reads TGTGCCTGGAGTGACACCTCCTACGAGCAGTACTTC.

This clonotype came up a few times. The chain employs TRBV10-3 and TRBJ1-1, with 7 bases matching TRBD1. This CDR3 spans 13 amino acids. CDR1 and CDR2 (germline): ENHRY, SYGVKD. V lost 5 bases and J lost 7; bases outside the gene matches: 7. This chain's CDR3 is CAISSDRVNEAFF. The CDR3 DNA reads TGTGCCATCAGTAGTGACAGGGTCAATGAAGCTTTCTTT.

This clonotype is large (0.1 to 1%) in the sample. V gene TRBV11-1 combines with J gene TRBJ2-7; 7 bases map to TRBD1. The J segment lost 3 bases and the V segment lost 5 bases, leaving 10 bases of the junction unmatched. Per germline, CDR1 SGHAT and CDR2 FQDESV (reference sequence). The CDR3 is 15 amino acids. CDR3 protein: CASSPWGQSLYEQYF. CDR3 DNA sequence: TGTGCCAGCAGCCCCTGGGGACAGAGCCTCTACGAGCAGTACTTC. Drawing the rest from reference TRBV11-1 and TRBJ2-7, the complete variable domain is EAEVAQSPRYKITEKSQAVAFWCDPISGHATLYWYRQILGQGPELLVQFQDESVVDDSQLPKDRFSAERLKGVDSTLKIQPAELGDSAMYLCASSPWGQSLYEQYFGPGTRLTVT.

This clonotype is labeled medium-sized. The chain employs TRBV30 and TRBJ1-3; D not certain. The CDR3 is made up of 11 amino acids. Germline lookup yields CDR1 GTSNPN and CDR2 SVGIG (reference sequence). V was pared by 1 base and J by 4 bases, with 2 bases between. CDR3 region: CAWSGGNTIYF. CDR3 DNA sequence: TGTGCCTGGAGTGGAGGAAACACCATATATTTT. The full variable domain, its missing parts supplied by reference TRBV30 and TRBJ1-3, is SQTIHQWPATLVQPVGSPLSLECTVEGTSNPNLYWYRQAAGRGLQLLFYSVGIGQISSEVPQNLSASRPQDRQFILSSKKLLLSDSGFYLCAWSGGNTIYFGEGSWLTVV.

With respect to this clonotype: This may come from a read error, since a much larger clone is one base off. This chain uses TRBV5-6 with TRBJ1-1; maybe TRBD1 (5 bases). Trimming took off 4 bases at V and 1 base at J, with 8 bases between the two ends. In germline, CDR1 is SGHDT, CDR2 YYEEEE. This CDR3 is 13 amino acids long. As DNA, the CDR3 is TGTGCCAGCAGCCAAACAGGGAACACTGAAGCTTTCTTT. Residues: CASSQTGNTEAFF.

The rearrangement links TRBV7-9 to TRBJ1-2; 7 nucleotides align to TRBD1. The CDR3 spans 12 residues. Germline trimming cut 2 bases from V and 6 bases from J; bases unmatched to any gene: 0. The germline CDR1 and CDR2 sequences are SEHNR and FQNEAQ (reference sequence). DNA for the CDR3: TGTGCCAGCAGCTTAACAGGGGATGGCTACACCTTC. Its translation: CASSLTGDGYTF.

About this clonotype: Its ends do not fully match the called genes, so a read error is possible. The chain has TRBV5-1 and TRBJ2-2; D may be TRBD2 (5 bases). Germline CDR1 SGHRS, CDR2 YFSETQ. This CDR3 is 14 amino acids long. DNA for the CDR3: TGCGCCAGCAGCTTGGTTTCTGAATTCGGGGAGATGTTTTTT. It encodes CASSLVSEFGEMFF.

By frequency in the sample, this clonotype is medium-sized. The CDR3 DNA reads TGTGCCAGCAGTTATCGGACCCTCTGGAATGGCTACACCTTC. This encodes CASSYRTLWNGYTF. This chain connects TRBV12-3 or TRBV12-4 to TRBJ1-2; D unclear. The length of the CDR3 is 14 residues. V lost 4 bases to trimming and J lost 6 bases, with 15 bases between them.

This clonotype was picked up a small number of times. The rearrangement links TRBV5-1 to TRBJ2-7, with D hard to call. Deletions cut 1 base from V and 4 bases from J, with 9 bases between. The CDR3 is 13 amino acids. The germline gives CDR1 SGHRS, CDR2 YFSETQ. The CDR3 bases are TGCGCCAGCAGCTTGCAACAGAATTACGAGCAGTACTTC. It is translated as CASSLQQNYEQYF.

The rearrangement uses TRBV7-9 and TRBJ2-1; unclear D gene. Per the germline V gene, CDR1 is SEHNR and CDR2 is FQNEAQ (reference sequence). CDR3 length: 11 residues. The V gene lost 4 bases and the J gene lost 9 bases, with 7 bases spanning the gap. The CDR3: CASSSYIEQFF. CDR3 nucleotides: TGTGCCAGCAGCTCTTATATTGAGCAGTTCTTC.

This clonotype is medium-sized within its sample. V usage is TRBV19 and J usage is TRBJ2-3; TRBD1 agrees at 7 bases. This CDR3 has 14 amino acids. With V trimmed by 5 bases and J by 0 bases, 2 bases remained unmatched. The germline gives CDR1 LNHDA, CDR2 SQIVND (reference sequence). The CDR3, as DNA: TGTGCCAGTAGTTTACAGGGGAGCACAGATACGCAGTATTTT. It translates to CASSLQGSTDTQYF.

CDR3 in amino acids: CASSSGTGGYEQYF. The DNA for the CDR3 is TGCGCCAGCAGTTCCGGGACAGGGGGCTACGAGCAGTACTTC. The chain has TRBV5-1 and TRBJ2-7, with 11 bases matching TRBD1. Germline loops: CDR1 SGHRS, CDR2 YFSETQ. Trimming took 5 bases from V and 3 from J; bases not matched to a gene: 4. The CDR3 runs 14 residues.

This clonotype is judged medium-sized. The V gene is TRBV6-1, the J gene TRBJ1-5; TRBD1 matches 9 bases. Germline values: CDR1 MNHNS, CDR2 SASEGT. V lost 6 bases and J lost 4; bases outside the gene matches: 7. The CDR3 extends over 15 amino acids. CDR3 sequence (DNA): TGTGCCAGCAGAAAACCACAGGGGGCGAATCAGCCCCAGCATTTT. Its translation: CASRKPQGANQPQHF.

This clonotype was seen a handful of times. The CDR3 DNA follows: TGTGCCAGCAGTTTCCCGGGGGCGTTTGAGACCCAGTACTTC. Translating gives CASSFPGAFETQYF. The chain couples TRBV28 to TRBJ2-5; D is tentatively TRBD1 or TRBD2 (6 bases each). The CDR3 is made up of 14 amino acids. V was trimmed by 3 bases and J by 5 bases, leaving 13 bases between them. Per the germline V gene, CDR1 is MDHEN and CDR2 is SYDVKM.

By frequency in the sample, this clonotype is medium-sized. This chain links TRBV5-6 with TRBJ1-6; D gene ambiguous. The germline gives CDR1 SGHDT, CDR2 YYEEEE. The CDR3 extends over 14 amino acids. Trimming removed 0 bases from V and 6 bases from J, with 7 bases in between. The CDR3 coding sequence is TGTGCCAGCAGCTTGGGTGGCGGTAATTCACCCCTCCACTTT. It encodes CASSLGGGNSPLHF.

This clonotype is deemed medium-sized. The chain's CDR3 is CASVSRGINTEAFF. The CDR3 DNA sequence: TGTGCCAGCGTCTCCCGGGGGATTAACACTGAAGCTTTCTTT. The rearrangement joins TRBV19 to TRBJ1-1; a weak D match, TRBD1 (5 bases). The CDR3 spans 14 residues. V dropped 9 bases and J dropped 2 bases, with 16 bases sitting between them. Germline V gives CDR1 LNHDA, CDR2 SQIVND (reference sequence). The whole variable domain, filled in from reference TRBV19 and TRBJ1-1, reads DGGITQSPKYLFRKEGQNVTLSCEQNLNHDAMYWYRQDPGQGLRLIYYSQIVNDFQKGDIAEGYSVSREKKESFPLTVTSAQKNPTAFYLCASVSRGINTEAFFGQGTRLTVV.

This clonotype is medium-sized by share. The CDR3 coding sequence is TGTGCCTGGAGTGTACTAGTAACAGATACGCAGTATTTT. Translated: CAWSVLVTDTQYF. This chain connects TRBV30 to TRBJ2-3; a weak D match, TRBD2 (5 bases). This CDR3 is built from 13 residues. The germline V and J ends were trimmed by 0 bases and 3 bases, with 7 bases remaining between them. The germline V gene encodes CDR1 GTSNPN and CDR2 SVGIG (reference sequence).

The rearrangement uses TRBV19 and TRBJ1-4, with D possibly TRBD1 on 5 matching bases. This CDR3 spans 15 amino acids. Trimming took off 6 bases at V and 4 bases at J, with 15 bases between the two ends. Germline V gene sequence: CDR1 LNHDA, CDR2 SQIVND (reference sequence). CDR3 bases: TGTGCCAGTAGCCAACAGGCGAGAAGTAATGAAAAACTGTTTTTT. Translated, it gives CASSQQARSNEKLFF.

This clonotype ranks as medium-sized. The V and J genes are TRBV12-3 or TRBV12-4 and TRBJ2-2; D ambiguous. The V gene lost 4 bases and the J gene lost 4 bases, with 13 bases spanning the gap. The CDR3 runs to 15 residues. The CDR3 nucleotides read TGTGCCAGCAGTTCCCTCGGGCCCACCACCGGGGAGCTGTTTTTT. This sequence encodes CASSSLGPTTGELFF.

This chain links TRBV7-9 with TRBJ2-7, with D possibly matching TRBD1 (7 bases). The V gene lost 5 bases and the J gene lost 5 bases, with 16 bases spanning the gap. Per the germline V gene, CDR1 is SEHNR and CDR2 is FQNEAQ (reference sequence). This CDR3 is built from 14 residues. The CDR3, as DNA: TGTGCCAGCAGCCGGGGGCAGGGGGTGGACGAGCAGTACTTC. It yields the protein CASSRGQGVDEQYF.

This clonotype has a handful of counts. The chain uses TRBV28 and TRBJ2-7; the D is unclear. V was pared by 2 bases and J by 4 bases, with 3 bases between. CDR1 is MDHEN and CDR2 is SYDVKM in the germline V gene. The CDR3 is made up of 11 amino acids. The CDR3 region has the DNA TGTGCCAGCAGTTTAGGGTACGAGCAGTACTTC. Translating it yields CASSLGYEQYF.

In regard to this clonotype: A read error may be the cause here, since a much bigger clone is one base away. The CDR3 does not close with the conserved phenylalanine or tryptophan, likely indicating a read error. The chain employs TRBV5-5 and TRBJ1-2; D may be TRBD1 (5 bases). CDR1 SGHKS and CDR2 YYEKEE come from the germline V gene (reference sequence). The germline V and J ends were trimmed by 3 bases and 2 bases, with 8 bases remaining between them. The CDR3 totals 13 residues. This CDR3 reads CASSSAGNYGYTL. In nucleotides, the CDR3 is TGTGCCAGCAGCTCCGCAGGGAACTATGGCTACACCTTG.

This clonotype is medium-sized (0.01 to 0.1%). The rearrangement links TRBV30 to TRBJ1-6; D is perhaps TRBD1 (5 bases). V was cut by 1 base and J by 6 bases, with 10 bases left in between. The CDR3 totals 14 residues. CDR1 is GTSNPN and CDR2 is SVGIG in the germline V gene (reference sequence). For the CDR3, the DNA is TGTGCCTGGAGTGACGGGACGGGTAATTCACCCCTCCACTTT. Translation: CAWSDGTGNSPLHF.

This clonotype was counted a few times. This rearrangement joins TRBV6-1 to TRBJ1-5; D is uncertain. Trimming stripped 0 bases from V and 0 bases from J, with 9 bases between. The CDR3 runs 16 residues. Germline V gene lookup returns CDR1 MNHNS and CDR2 SASEGT. In DNA, the CDR3 is TGTGCCAGCAGTGAAGCGCAGGTTCATAGCAATCAGCCCCAGCATTTT. It specifies CASSEAQVHSNQPQHF.

In this sample, this clonotype turned up a few times. V gene TRBV5-5 combines with J gene TRBJ1-1, with TRBD1 matching over 10 bases. The length of the CDR3 is 15 residues. Trimming at V came to 4 bases and at J to 7 bases, leaving 10 bases not matched to a gene. CDR1 and CDR2 (germline): SGHKS, YYEKEE (reference sequence). DNA for the CDR3: TGTGCCAGCAGCCTGGACAGGGGGGGAACGATTGAAGCTTTCTTT. Amino acids: CASSLDRGGTIEAFF.

This clonotype is labeled medium-sized. The V and J genes are TRBV7-6 and TRBJ2-7, with D perhaps assigned TRBD1 or TRBD2 (5 bases each). From germline, CDR1 is SGHVS and CDR2 FNYEAQ. The CDR3 contains 14 residues. Trimming removed 1 base from V and 7 bases from J, with 14 bases in between. Here the CDR3 DNA reads TGTGCCAGCAGCTTAGAATTCGGGACGGCAGAGCAGTACTTC. Amino acids: CASSLEFGTAEQYF.